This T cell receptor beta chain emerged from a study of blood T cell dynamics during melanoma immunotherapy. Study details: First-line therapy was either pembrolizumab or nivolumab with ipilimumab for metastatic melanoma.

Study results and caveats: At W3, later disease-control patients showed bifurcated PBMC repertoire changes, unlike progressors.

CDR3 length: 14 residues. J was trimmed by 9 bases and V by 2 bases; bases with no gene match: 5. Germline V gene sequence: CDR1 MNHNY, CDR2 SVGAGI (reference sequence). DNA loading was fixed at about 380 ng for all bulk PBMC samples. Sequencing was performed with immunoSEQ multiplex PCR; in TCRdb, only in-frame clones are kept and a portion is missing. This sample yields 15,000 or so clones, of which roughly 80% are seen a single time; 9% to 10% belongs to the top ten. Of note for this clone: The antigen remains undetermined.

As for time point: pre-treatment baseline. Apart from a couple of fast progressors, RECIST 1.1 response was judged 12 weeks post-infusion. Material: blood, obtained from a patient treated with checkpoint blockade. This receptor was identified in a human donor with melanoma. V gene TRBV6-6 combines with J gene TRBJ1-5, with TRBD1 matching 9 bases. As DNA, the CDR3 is TGTGCCAGCAGTTACCCCCGGGACAGGGTGCCCCAGCATTTT. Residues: CASSYPRDRVPQHF.